The clone carrying this T cell receptor beta chain has only a few counts. Its matching antigen is unknown. V gave up 7 bases and J gave up 5 bases, with 8 bases separating them. The CDR3 has 10 residues. The germline CDR1 and CDR2 sequences are SQVTM and ANQGSEA. The source of the sample is a study of T-cell memory formation after mild COVID-19. Whole-study results and caveats: Pre-infection memory showed some responding clones, and this suggested that cross-reactive memory joined. Shrinking CD4+ clones resided mostly in CM and EM, and CD8+ ones in EMRA.

5'RACE with constant-segment primers built TCRalpha and TCRbeta cDNA libraries with UMIs. Each CDR3 protein gets one entry after TCRdb re-called the 5' RACE reads with MiXCR. The profile covers approximately 82,000 distinct CDR3 sequences, with about 13% appearing a single time and about 40% taken by the ten largest. Sequencing was performed on PBMCs or a T cell subset sorted from them (not recorded which). The V call is TRBV29-1, the J call TRBJ2-5; D uncertain. The TCR originated in a man between 18 and 35 years old who had mild COVID-19 (a few samples of this study predate the infection). Cell type and time point are not known. The CDR3 DNA reads as TGCAGCGGGTTGGGGGAGACCCAGTACTTC. Its translation: CSGLGETQYF.